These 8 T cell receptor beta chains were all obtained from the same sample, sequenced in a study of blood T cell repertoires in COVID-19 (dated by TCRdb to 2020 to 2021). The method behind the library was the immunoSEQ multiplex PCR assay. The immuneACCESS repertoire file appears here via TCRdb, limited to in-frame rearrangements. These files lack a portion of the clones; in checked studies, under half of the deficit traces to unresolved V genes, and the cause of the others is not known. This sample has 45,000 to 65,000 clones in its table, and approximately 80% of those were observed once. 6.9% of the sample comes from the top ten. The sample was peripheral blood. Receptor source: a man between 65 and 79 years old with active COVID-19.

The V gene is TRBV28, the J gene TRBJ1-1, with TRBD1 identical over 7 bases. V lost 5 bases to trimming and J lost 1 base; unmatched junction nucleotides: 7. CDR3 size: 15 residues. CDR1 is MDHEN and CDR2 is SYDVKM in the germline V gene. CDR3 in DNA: TGTGCCAGCAGTGCCGAGGGGGCGCCGAACACTGAAGCTTTCTTT. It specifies CASSAEGAPNTEAFF.

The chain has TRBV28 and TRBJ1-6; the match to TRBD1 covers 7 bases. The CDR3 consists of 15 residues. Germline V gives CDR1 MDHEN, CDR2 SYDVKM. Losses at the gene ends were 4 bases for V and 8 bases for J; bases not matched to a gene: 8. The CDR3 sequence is CASSSYRGGDSPLHF. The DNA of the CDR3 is TGTGCCAGCAGTTCCTACAGGGGTGGGGATTCACCCCTCCACTTT.

CDR3 sequence reads: CAISEARTGKNEQYF. The CDR3 DNA is TGTGCCATCAGTGAGGCCCGGACAGGGAAGAACGAGCAGTACTTC. V usage is TRBV10-3 and J usage is TRBJ2-7; 8 bases are shared with TRBD1. Germline assignment: CDR1 ENHRY and CDR2 SYGVKD. J was trimmed by 5 bases and V by 2 bases; bases with no gene match: 8. The length of the CDR3 is 15 residues.

The CDR3, as DNA: TGTGCCAGCAGTTTGCGGGGGGTGAACACTGAAGCTTTCTTT. Translation: CASSLRGVNTEAFF. The chain uses TRBV28 and TRBJ1-1, with a possible D match to TRBD1 (5 bases). Germline V lookup: CDR1 MDHEN, CDR2 SYDVKM. CDR3 length equals 14 residues. The V end was cut by 3 bases, the J end by 0 bases, with 8 bases between.

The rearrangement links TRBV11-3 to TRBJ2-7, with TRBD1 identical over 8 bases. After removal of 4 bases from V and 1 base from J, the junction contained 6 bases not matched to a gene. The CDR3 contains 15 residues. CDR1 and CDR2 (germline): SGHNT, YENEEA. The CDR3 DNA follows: TGTGCCAGCAGCTCAAGGGACAGGTCTTCCTACGAGCAGTACTTC. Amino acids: CASSSRDRSSYEQYF.

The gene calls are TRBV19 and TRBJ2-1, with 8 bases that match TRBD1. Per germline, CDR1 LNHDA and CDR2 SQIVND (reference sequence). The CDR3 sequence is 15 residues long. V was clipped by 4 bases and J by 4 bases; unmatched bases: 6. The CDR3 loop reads CASSRDRGHYNEQFF. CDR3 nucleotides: TGTGCCAGTAGTAGAGACAGGGGTCATTACAATGAGCAGTTCTTC.

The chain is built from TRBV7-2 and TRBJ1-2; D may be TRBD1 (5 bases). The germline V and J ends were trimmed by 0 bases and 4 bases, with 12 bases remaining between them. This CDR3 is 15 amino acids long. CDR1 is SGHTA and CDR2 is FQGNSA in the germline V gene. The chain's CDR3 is CASSLAGGLGYGYTF. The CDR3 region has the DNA TGTGCCAGCAGCTTAGCTGGGGGACTAGGCTATGGCTACACCTTC.

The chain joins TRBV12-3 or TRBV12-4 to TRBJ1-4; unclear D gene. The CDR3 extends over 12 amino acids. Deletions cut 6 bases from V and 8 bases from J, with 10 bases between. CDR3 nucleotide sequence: TGTGCCAGCAGCCCCGAGACAGAAAAACTGTTTTTT. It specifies CASSPETEKLFF.